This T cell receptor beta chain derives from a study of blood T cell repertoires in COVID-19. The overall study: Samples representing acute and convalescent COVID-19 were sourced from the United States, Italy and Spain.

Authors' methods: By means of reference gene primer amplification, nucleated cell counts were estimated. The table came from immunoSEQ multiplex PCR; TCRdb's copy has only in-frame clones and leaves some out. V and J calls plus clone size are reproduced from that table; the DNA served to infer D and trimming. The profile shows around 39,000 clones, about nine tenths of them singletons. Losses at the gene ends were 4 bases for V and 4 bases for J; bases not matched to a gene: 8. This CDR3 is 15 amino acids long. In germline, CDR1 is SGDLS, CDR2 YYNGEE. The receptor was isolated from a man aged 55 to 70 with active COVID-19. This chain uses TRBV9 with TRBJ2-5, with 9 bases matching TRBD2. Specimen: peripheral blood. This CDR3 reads CASSIERGERETQYF. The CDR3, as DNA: TGTGCCAGCAGCATCGAGCGGGGGGAAAGAGAGACCCAGTACTTC.